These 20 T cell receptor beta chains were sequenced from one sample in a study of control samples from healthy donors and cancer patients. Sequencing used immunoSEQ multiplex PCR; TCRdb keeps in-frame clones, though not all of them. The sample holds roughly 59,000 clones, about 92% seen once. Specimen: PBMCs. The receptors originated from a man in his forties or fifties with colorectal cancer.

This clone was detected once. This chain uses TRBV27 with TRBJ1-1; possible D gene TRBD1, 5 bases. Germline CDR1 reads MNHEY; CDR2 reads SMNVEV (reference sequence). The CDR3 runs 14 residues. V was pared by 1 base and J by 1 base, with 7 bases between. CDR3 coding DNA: TGTGCCAGCAGTTTATGGGGGGGGAACACTGAAGCTTTCTTT. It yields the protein CASSLWGGNTEAFF.

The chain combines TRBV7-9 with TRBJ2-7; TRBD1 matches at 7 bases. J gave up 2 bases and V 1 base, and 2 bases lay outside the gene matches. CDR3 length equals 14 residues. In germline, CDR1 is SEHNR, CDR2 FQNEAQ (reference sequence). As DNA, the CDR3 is TGTGCCAGCAGCTTAGAGGGGGCCACCTACGAGCAGTACTTC. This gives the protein CASSLEGATYEQYF.

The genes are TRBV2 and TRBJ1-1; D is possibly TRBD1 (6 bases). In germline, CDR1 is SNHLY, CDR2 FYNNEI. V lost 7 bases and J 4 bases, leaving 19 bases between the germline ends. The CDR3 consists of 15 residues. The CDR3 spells CASKTNRERSTEAFF. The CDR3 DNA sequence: TGTGCCAGCAAAACTAACAGGGAAAGGAGCACTGAAGCTTTCTTT.

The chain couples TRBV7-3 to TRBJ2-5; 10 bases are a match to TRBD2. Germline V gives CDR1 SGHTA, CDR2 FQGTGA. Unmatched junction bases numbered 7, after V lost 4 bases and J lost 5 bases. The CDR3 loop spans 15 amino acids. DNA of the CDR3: TGTGCCAGCAGCTCAAGCGGGGGGGGCCGGGAGACCCAGTACTTC. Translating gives CASSSSGGGRETQYF.

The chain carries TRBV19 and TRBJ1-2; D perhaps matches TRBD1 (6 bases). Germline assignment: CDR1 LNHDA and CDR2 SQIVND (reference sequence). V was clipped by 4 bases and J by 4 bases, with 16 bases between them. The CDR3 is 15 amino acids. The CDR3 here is CASSTAGVRGYGYTF. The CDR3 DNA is TGTGCCAGTAGTACCGCAGGGGTTCGAGGCTATGGCTACACCTTC.

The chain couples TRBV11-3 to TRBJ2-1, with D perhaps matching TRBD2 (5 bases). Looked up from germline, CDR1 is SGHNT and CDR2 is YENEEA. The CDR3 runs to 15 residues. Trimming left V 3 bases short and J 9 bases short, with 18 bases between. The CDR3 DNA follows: TGTGCCAGCAGCTTCTGGGGTGCCCGGGGTGGTGAGCAGTTCTTC. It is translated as CASSFWGARGGEQFF.

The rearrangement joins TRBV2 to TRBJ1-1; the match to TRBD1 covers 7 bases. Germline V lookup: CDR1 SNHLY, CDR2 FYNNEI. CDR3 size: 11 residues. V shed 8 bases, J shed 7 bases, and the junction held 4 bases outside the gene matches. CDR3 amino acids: CASRGQFEAFF. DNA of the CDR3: TGTGCCAGCCGGGGACAGTTTGAAGCTTTCTTT. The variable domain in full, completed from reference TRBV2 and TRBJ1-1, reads EPEVTQTPSHQVTQMGQEVILRCVPISNHLYFYWYRQILGQKVEFLVSFYNNEISEKSEIFDDQFSVERPDGSNFTLKIRSTKLEDSAMYFCASRGQFEAFFGQGTRLTVV.

Here the CDR3 DNA reads TGTGCCAGCAAAGCCGACAGGCCTTCCTACAATGAGCAGTTCTTC. Amino acids: CASKADRPSYNEQFF. The chain combines TRBV27 with TRBJ2-1; TRBD1 might be the D (6 bases). Trimming pared 7 bases from V and 1 base from J, leaving 14 bases between. CDR3 length: 15 amino acids. The germline gives CDR1 MNHEY, CDR2 SMNVEV (reference sequence).

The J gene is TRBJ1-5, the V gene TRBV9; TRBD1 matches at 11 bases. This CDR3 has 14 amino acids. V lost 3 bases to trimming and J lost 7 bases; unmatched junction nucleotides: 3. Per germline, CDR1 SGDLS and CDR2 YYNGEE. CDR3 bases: TGTGCCAGCAGCGCCGGGGACAGGGGGCAGCCCCAGCATTTT. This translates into CASSAGDRGQPQHF.

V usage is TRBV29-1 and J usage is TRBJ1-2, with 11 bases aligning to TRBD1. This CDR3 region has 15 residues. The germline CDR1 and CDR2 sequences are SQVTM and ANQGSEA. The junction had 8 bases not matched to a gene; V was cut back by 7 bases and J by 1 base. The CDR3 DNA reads TGCAGCGCCGTGACTGGGACAGGGGGTAACTATGGCTACACCTTC. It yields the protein CSAVTGTGGNYGYTF.

CDR3 bases: TGTGCCAGCAGCTTGGCTGGCTCTGGAAACACCATATATTTT. Protein: CASSLAGSGNTIYF. The genes are TRBV5-4 and TRBJ1-3; no definite D call. The germline V gene encodes CDR1 SGHNT and CDR2 YYREEE (reference sequence). The CDR3 length is 14 residues. Deletions cut 0 bases from V and 0 bases from J, with 4 bases between.

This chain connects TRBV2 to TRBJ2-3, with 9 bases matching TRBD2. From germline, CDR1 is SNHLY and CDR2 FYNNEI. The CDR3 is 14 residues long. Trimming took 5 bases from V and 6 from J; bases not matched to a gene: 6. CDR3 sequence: CASSLAGRGDTQYF. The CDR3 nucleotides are TGTGCCAGCAGTCTAGCGGGGAGGGGGGATACGCAGTATTTT.

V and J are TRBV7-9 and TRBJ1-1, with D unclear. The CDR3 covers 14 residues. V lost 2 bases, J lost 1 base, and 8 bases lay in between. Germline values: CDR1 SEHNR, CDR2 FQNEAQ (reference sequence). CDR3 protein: CASSLTTANTEAFF. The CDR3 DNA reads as TGTGCCAGCAGCTTAACTACAGCGAACACTGAAGCTTTCTTT.

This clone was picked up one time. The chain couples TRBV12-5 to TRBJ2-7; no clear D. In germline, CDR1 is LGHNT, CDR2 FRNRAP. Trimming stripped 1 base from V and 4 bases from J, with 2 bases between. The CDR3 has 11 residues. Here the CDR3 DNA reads TGTGCTAGTGGTTTGGGGTACGAGCAGTACTTC. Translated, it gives CASGLGYEQYF.

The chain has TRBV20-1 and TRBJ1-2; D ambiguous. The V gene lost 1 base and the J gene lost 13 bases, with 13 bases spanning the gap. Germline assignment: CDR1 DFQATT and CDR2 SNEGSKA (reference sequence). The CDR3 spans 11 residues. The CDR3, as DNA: TGCAGTGCTAGAGTCGAGGGCAGTCGCACCTTC. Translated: CSARVEGSRTF.

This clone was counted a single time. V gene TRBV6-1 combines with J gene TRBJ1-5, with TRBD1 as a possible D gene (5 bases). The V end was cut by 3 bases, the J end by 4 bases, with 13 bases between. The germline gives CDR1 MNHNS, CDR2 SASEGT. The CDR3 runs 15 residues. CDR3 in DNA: TGTGCCAGCAGTGACAGGGCAGTGGTAAATCAGCCCCAGCATTTT. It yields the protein CASSDRAVVNQPQHF.

CDR3 bases: TGTGCCAGCAGCTTACATAACAGCATGAACACTGAAGCTTTCTTT. Residues: CASSLHNSMNTEAFF. The chain joins TRBV7-2 to TRBJ1-1; D not certain. This CDR3 has 15 residues. The germline V gene encodes CDR1 SGHTA and CDR2 FQGNSA. The V end was cut by 2 bases, the J end by 0 bases, with 10 bases between.

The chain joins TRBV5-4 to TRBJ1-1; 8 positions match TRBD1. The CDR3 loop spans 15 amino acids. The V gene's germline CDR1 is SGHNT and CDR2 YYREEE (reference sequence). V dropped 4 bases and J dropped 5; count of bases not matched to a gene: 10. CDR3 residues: CASSTGQGLRTEAFF. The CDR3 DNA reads TGTGCCAGCAGCACAGGACAGGGTTTGAGGACTGAAGCTTTCTTT.

DNA for the CDR3: TGTGCCAGCAGCGTTTTTCCGACGACAGGGCAAACCGGGGAGCTGTTTTTT. Residues: CASSVFPTTGQTGELFF. The chain links TRBV9 to TRBJ2-2, with TRBD1 matching 7 bases. The germline CDR1 and CDR2 sequences are SGDLS and YYNGEE. The V segment lost 2 bases and the J segment 5 bases; nucleotides outside the gene matches: 12. This CDR3 has 17 amino acids.

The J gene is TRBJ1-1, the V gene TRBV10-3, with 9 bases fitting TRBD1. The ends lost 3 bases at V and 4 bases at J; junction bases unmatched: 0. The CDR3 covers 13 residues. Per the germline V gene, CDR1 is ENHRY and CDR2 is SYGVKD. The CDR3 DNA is TGTGCCATCAGTGAACAGGGGGCCACTGAAGCTTTCTTT. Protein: CAISEQGATEAFF.